One sample yielded the 16 T cell receptor beta chains listed below, sequenced in a study of low-dose radiotherapy and immunotherapy resistance in tumors. TCR amplification involved 20 PCR cycles with a constant-region primer and V-primer adapter. TCRdb independently ran MiXCR on the reads; one entry per CDR3 protein. The sample has some 52,000 distinct CDR3 sequences, 33% seen once. Regarding time point: after trial treatment. The sample's treatment: LDRT plus nivolumab, ipilimumab, low-dose cyclophosphamide and aspirin (RACIN trial). Sequenced here: PBMCs, sampled after low-dose radiotherapy plus immunotherapy. Receptors were obtained from a male donor with rectosigmoid adenocarcinoma.

This chain links TRBV7-1 with TRBJ1-1, with a tentative D call TRBD1 (5 bases). TRBV7-1 is an ORF for which the function is uncertain. The V end lost 5 bases, the J end lost 1 base, and 11 bases lay between the germline ends. The CDR3 contains 14 residues. The CDR3 DNA reads TGTGCCAGCAGCCCATACAGGACGAACACTGAAGCTTTCTTT. Amino acid sequence: CASSPYRTNTEAFF.

This sequence joins TRBV26 and TRBJ1-6; the DNA was not compared with TRBD1, the D call given in the table. TRBV26 is a listed pseudogene. The CDR3 extends over 13 amino acids. CDR3 loop: CASSSRVNSPLHF. CDR3 in DNA: TGTGCCAGCAGTTCCCGGGTTAATTCACCCCTCCACTTT.

A few counts support this clonotype. The CDR3 nucleotides read TGTGCCAGCAGGTTGACAGGGGGCATGAACACTGAAGCTTTCTTT. Translating gives CASRLTGGMNTEAFF. This chain joins TRBV6-5 and TRBJ1-1, with 10 bases fitting TRBD1. The CDR3 is 15 residues long. CDR1 is MNHEY and CDR2 is SVGAGI in the germline V gene. Trimming took 6 bases from V and 0 from J; bases not matched to a gene: 4.

The sample holds many counts of this clonotype. This chain uses TRBV15 with TRBJ1-5, with TRBD1 matching over 8 bases. The CDR3 contains 15 residues. Looked up from germline, CDR1 is LNHNV and CDR2 is YYDKDF (reference sequence). Trimming took 2 bases from V and 5 from J; bases not matched to a gene: 5. For the CDR3, the DNA is TGTGCCACCAGCAGAAAGACAGGGGAACATCAGCCCCAGCATTTT. Protein: CATSRKTGEHQPQHF.

This clonotype was found many times. The chain has TRBV11-2 and TRBJ2-2; 7 bases are shared with TRBD1. Germline assignment: CDR1 SGHAT and CDR2 FQNNGV. The CDR3 sequence is 18 residues long. The trim removed 5 bases at V and 1 base at J, leaving 13 bases unmatched. This CDR3 reads CASSLTLQGLGNTGELFF. The CDR3 nucleotides are TGTGCCAGCAGCCTAACATTACAGGGGCTGGGGAACACCGGGGAGCTGTTTTTT.

Of note for this clonotype: This is likely an artifact of a read error, given a far larger clone one base away. This rearrangement joins TRBV28 to TRBJ2-1; TRBD1 might be the D (6 bases). Trimming took off 2 bases at V and 10 bases at J, with 18 bases between the two ends. The CDR3 is 15 amino acids. Per the germline V gene, CDR1 is MDHEN and CDR2 is SYDVKM. CDR3 bases: TGTGCCAGCAGTTTACCCCAGGGGACCTCCTACGAGCAGTTCTTC. It specifies CASSLPQGTSYEQFF.

This chain links TRBV11-2 with TRBJ2-1; D may be TRBD2 (6 bases). CDR1 is SGHAT, CDR2 FQNNGV, per germline. The CDR3 is made up of 16 amino acids. The V end was cut by 1 base, the J end by 4 bases, with 14 bases between. The CDR3 loop is CASSLGSGGEYNEQFF. In DNA, the CDR3 is TGTGCCAGCAGCTTAGGGTCGGGCGGGGAATACAATGAGCAGTTCTTC.

This clonotype was recorded at least ten times. V usage is TRBV28 and J usage is TRBJ1-1; a weak D match, TRBD1 (5 bases). V was clipped by 6 bases and J by 0 bases, with 14 bases between them. The length of the CDR3 is 15 residues. In germline, CDR1 is MDHEN, CDR2 SYDVKM. The CDR3 protein is CASREAGSLNTEAFF. DNA for the CDR3: TGTGCCAGCAGAGAAGCAGGGTCCCTGAACACTGAAGCTTTCTTT. The full variable domain, with the rest looked up from reference TRBV28 and TRBJ1-1, is DVKVTQSSRYLVKRTGEKVFLECVQDMDHENMFWYRQDPGLGLRLIYFSYDVKMKEKGDIPEGYSVSREKKERFSLILESASTNQTSMYLCASREAGSLNTEAFFGQGTRLTVV.

This chain connects TRBV20-1 to TRBJ2-1; D is possibly TRBD1 or TRBD2 (5 bases each). This CDR3 is built from 13 residues. The germline V gene encodes CDR1 DFQATT and CDR2 SNEGSKA (reference sequence). The ends were cut back, 3 bases at V and 3 bases at J, with 9 bases in the middle. As DNA, the CDR3 is TGCAGTGCTAGCGGGACCCGCTACAATGAGCAGTTCTTC. This encodes CSASGTRYNEQFF.

This chain links TRBV11-2 with TRBJ1-5; the D is unclear. This CDR3 is 14 amino acids long. The V and J ends lost 2 bases and 6 bases respectively, with 11 bases between them. The germline V gene has CDR1 SGHAT and CDR2 FQNNGV. CDR3 in DNA: TGTGCCAGCAGCTTAAAGGCGGGTGGTCAGCCCCAGCATTTT. Its protein is CASSLKAGGQPQHF.

About this clonotype itself: This likely came from a read error, as a far larger clone is one base away. V usage is TRBV6-1 and J usage is TRBJ2-7, with D perhaps matching TRBD1 or TRBD2 (5 bases each). Germline lookup yields CDR1 MNHNS and CDR2 SASEGT. CDR3 length: 13 residues. V lost 6 bases and J lost 7, with 16 bases in between. CDR3 sequence reads: CASRGREYNEQYF. In DNA, the CDR3 is TGTGCCAGCAGAGGCAGGGAGTACAATGAGCAGTACTTC.

The V gene is TRBV13, the J gene TRBJ2-5, with D perhaps matching TRBD2 (9 bases). The CDR3 totals 16 residues. The V and J ends lost 3 bases and 7 bases respectively, with 21 bases between them. Looked up from germline, CDR1 is PRHDT and CDR2 is FYEKMQ (reference sequence). CDR3 bases: TGTGCCAGCAGCTTGTCGAGTCTAGCGGGGACAGGGACCCAGTACTTC. It encodes CASSLSSLAGTGTQYF.

The table lists this clonotype with many counts. The gene calls are TRBV28 and TRBJ1-4; D is unclear. V shed 2 bases and J shed 3 bases, with 13 bases lying between them. Germline assignment: CDR1 MDHEN and CDR2 SYDVKM. This CDR3 region has 16 residues. In DNA form, the CDR3 reads TGTGCCAGCAGTTTACGCGGACGGCTCTCTAATGAAAAACTGTTTTTT. Translated, it gives CASSLRGRLSNEKLFF.

The J gene is TRBJ2-3, the V gene TRBV6-6, with D perhaps TRBD2 (6 bases). V was shortened by 0 bases and J by 8 bases, with 12 bases between the two germline ends. The CDR3 runs to 14 residues. Per the germline V gene, CDR1 is MNHNY and CDR2 is SVGAGI (reference sequence). CDR3 in amino acids: CASSYSFGSSTQYF. CDR3 DNA: TGTGCCAGCAGTTACTCTTTCGGGAGTAGTACGCAGTATTTT.

On this clonotype itself: A far larger clone is off by one base, so a read error is likely. The chain recombines TRBV12-3 or TRBV12-4 with TRBJ2-3; D uncertain. The CDR3 contains 14 residues. CDR3 in amino acids: CASSLSPVLTETFF. The CDR3 nucleotides are TGTGCCAGCAGTTTAAGTCCAGTTCTCACTGAAACTTTCTTT.

This clonotype occurred many times. The V call is TRBV4-1, the J call TRBJ1-2, with TRBD1 identical over 9 bases. The CDR3 loop spans 18 amino acids. Germline CDR1 MGHRA, CDR2 YSYEKL. V shed 2 bases, J shed 2 bases, and the junction held 12 bases outside the gene matches. In DNA form, the CDR3 reads TGCGCCAGCAGCCAAACCACACGGGGGACAGGGCCGAACTATGGCTACACCTTC. This codes for CASSQTTRGTGPNYGYTF.